This TCR beta chain was profiled in a study of technical replicates of blood from a handful of donors. Assay used: immunoSEQ multiplex PCR; TCRdb lists only in-frame clones, some missing. The table includes 75,000 to 95,000 clones, approximately 94% detected once. This CDR3 has 15 residues. This TCR derives from a human donor in good health. Material for sequencing was T cells isolated from PBMCs. This chain connects TRBV21-1 to TRBJ2-1; the listed D gene, TRBD2, was not tested against the DNA. TRBV21-1 is termed a pseudogene. The CDR3 protein is CASIGGRGRNNEQFF. In nucleotides, the CDR3 is TGTGCCAGCATAGGTGGGAGGGGACGGAATAATGAGCAGTTCTTC.